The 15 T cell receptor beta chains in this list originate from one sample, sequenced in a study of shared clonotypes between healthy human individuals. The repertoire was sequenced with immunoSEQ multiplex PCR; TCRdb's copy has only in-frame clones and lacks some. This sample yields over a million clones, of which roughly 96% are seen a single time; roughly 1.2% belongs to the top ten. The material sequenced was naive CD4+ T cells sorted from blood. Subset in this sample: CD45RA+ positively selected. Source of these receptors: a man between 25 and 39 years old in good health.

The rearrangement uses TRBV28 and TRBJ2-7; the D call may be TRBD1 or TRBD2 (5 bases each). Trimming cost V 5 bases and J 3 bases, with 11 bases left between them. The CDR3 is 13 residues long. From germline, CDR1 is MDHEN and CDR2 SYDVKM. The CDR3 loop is CASSGGPFYEQYF. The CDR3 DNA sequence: TGTGCCAGCAGTGGGGGACCATTCTACGAGCAGTACTTC.

CDR3 nucleotide sequence: TGCGCCAGCAAACACCCCACCTCCTACGAGCAGTACTTC. Protein sequence: CASKHPTSYEQYF. V is TRBV5-1 and J is TRBJ2-7; D uncertain. With 6 bases removed from V and 0 bases from J, the gap between germline ends came to 10 bases. Germline V gene sequence: CDR1 SGHRS, CDR2 YFSETQ. The CDR3 contains 13 residues.

CDR3 region: CASSPLAREGDQPQHF. CDR3 DNA: TGTGCCAGCTCACCACTTGCCAGGGAGGGGGATCAGCCCCAGCATTTT. The J gene is TRBJ1-5, the V gene TRBV18, with a weak D call TRBD1 (6 bases). Germline CDR1 is KGHSH and CDR2 is LQKENI. The CDR3 length is 16 residues. Trimming removed 1 base at V and 5 bases at J, with 15 bases between.

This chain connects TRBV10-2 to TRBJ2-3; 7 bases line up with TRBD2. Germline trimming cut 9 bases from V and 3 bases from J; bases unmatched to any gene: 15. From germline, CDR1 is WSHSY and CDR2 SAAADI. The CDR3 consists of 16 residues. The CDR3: CASGGAALGGTDTQYF. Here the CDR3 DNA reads TGCGCCAGTGGAGGGGCAGCGTTGGGGGGGACAGATACGCAGTATTTT.

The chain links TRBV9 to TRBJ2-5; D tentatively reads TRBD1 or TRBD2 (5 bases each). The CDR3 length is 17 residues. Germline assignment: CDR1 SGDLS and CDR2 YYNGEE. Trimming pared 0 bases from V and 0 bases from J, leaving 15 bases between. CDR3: CASSVATGGRYQETQYF. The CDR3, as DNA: TGTGCCAGCAGCGTAGCTACTGGGGGAAGGTACCAAGAGACCCAGTACTTC.

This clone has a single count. The DNA of the CDR3 is TGTGCCAGCAGTTCCGGGGGGCAGGGCACCGGGGAGCTGTTTTTT. Encoded protein: CASSSGGQGTGELFF. The V gene is TRBV28, the J gene TRBJ2-2; TRBD2 might be the D (7 bases). With 4 bases removed from V and 4 bases from J, the gap between germline ends came to 13 bases. The CDR3 sequence is 15 residues long. Per germline, CDR1 MDHEN and CDR2 SYDVKM.

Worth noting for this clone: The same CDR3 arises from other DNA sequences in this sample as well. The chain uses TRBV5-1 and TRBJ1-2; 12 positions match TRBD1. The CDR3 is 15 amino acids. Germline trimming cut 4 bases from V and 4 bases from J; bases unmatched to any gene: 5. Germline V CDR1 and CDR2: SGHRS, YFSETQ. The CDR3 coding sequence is TGCGCCAGCAGCCTGGGACAGGGGGCAGGCTATGGCTACACCTTC. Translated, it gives CASSLGQGAGYGYTF.

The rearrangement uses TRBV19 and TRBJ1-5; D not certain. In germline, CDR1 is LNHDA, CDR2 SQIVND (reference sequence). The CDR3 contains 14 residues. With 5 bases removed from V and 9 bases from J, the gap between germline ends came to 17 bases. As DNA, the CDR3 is TGTGCCAGTAGTTCTATGGACCCCCGTGGGCCCCAGCATTTT. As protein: CASSSMDPRGPQHF.

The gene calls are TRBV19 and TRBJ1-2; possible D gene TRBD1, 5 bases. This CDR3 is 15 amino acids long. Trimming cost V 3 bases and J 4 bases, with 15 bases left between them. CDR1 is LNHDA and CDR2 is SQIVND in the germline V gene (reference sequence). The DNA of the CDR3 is TGTGCCAGTAGTATTGATACCGGCAGGGTCTATGGCTACACCTTC. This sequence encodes CASSIDTGRVYGYTF. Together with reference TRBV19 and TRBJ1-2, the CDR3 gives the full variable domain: DGGITQSPKYLFRKEGQNVTLSCEQNLNHDAMYWYRQDPGQGLRLIYYSQIVNDFQKGDIAEGYSVSREKKESFPLTVTSAQKNPTAFYLCASSIDTGRVYGYTFGSGTRLTVV.

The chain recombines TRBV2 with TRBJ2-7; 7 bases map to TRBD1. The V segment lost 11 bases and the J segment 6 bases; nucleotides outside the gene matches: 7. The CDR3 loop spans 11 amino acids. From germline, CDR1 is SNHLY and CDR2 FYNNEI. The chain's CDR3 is CAGRTGGEQYF. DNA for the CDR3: TGTGCCGGACGGACAGGAGGCGAGCAGTACTTC.

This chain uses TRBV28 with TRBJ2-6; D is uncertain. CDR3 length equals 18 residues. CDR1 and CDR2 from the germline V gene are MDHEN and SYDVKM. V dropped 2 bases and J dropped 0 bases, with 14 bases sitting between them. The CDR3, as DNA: TGTGCCAGCAGTTTAAGTCGGGCCCTCGGCTCTGGGGCCAACGTCCTGACTTTC. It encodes CASSLSRALGSGANVLTF.

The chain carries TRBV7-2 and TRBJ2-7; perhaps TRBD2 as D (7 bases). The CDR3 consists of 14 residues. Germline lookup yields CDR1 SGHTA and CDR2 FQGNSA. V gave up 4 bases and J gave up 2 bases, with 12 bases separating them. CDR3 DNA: TGTGCCAGCAGCTCCGAGGGGGGGCCCTACGAGCAGTACTTC. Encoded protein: CASSSEGGPYEQYF.

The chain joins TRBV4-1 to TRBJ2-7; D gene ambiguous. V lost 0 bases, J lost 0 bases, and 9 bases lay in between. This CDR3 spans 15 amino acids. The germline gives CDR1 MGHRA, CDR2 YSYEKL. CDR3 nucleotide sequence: TGCGCCAGCAGCCAAGAAAGGATTGGCTCCTACGAGCAGTACTTC. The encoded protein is CASSQERIGSYEQYF.

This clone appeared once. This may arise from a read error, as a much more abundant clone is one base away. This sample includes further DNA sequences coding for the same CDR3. DNA for the CDR3: TGCGCCAGCAGCTTGGAGAGCACAGATACGCAGTATTTT. This sequence encodes CASSLESTDTQYF. The chain links TRBV5-1 to TRBJ2-3; D not certain. Germline CDR1 reads SGHRS; CDR2 reads YFSETQ. The CDR3 consists of 13 residues. V shed 0 bases and J shed 0 bases, with 2 bases lying between them.

CDR3 sequence: CASSKWGAKGTDTQYF. The CDR3 DNA is TGTGCCAGCAGCAAATGGGGTGCTAAAGGAACAGATACGCAGTATTTT. V is TRBV7-2 and J is TRBJ2-3; D unclear. Germline assignment: CDR1 SGHTA and CDR2 FQGNSA. Trimming pared 5 bases from V and 3 bases from J, leaving 18 bases between. The CDR3 spans 16 residues.